This passage covers 18 T cell receptor beta chains from one sample sequenced in a study of T cells in Graves' hyperthyroidism and ophthalmopathy. Amplification yielded TCR beta CDR3 regions, with RNA transcripts as the source. Using the HTBI primer set, a first-round RT-PCR was run on the TCR CDR3. TCRdb independently ran MiXCR on the multiplex PCR reads; one entry per CDR3 protein. The repertoire holds 500,000 to 800,000 distinct CDR3 sequences, with roughly 14% as singletons. Source material: blood. The receptors stem from a woman aged 50 to 65 with Graves' ophthalmopathy.

This clonotype was counted many times. The gene calls are TRBV12-3 or TRBV12-4 and TRBJ1-1; 7 positions agree with TRBD1. The CDR3 totals 13 residues. Unmatched junction bases numbered 5, after V lost 6 bases and J lost 4 bases. In DNA form, the CDR3 reads TGTGCCAGCAGCCCCGCAGGGGGCACTGAAGCTTTCTTT. This gives the protein CASSPAGGTEAFF.

This clonotype was detected ten times or more. CDR3 DNA sequence: TGTGCCAGCAGCAACCTAGGCGGGAGGGATACGCAGTATTTT. Protein: CASSNLGGRDTQYF. The rearrangement uses TRBV7-2 and TRBJ2-3, with TRBD2 matching over 8 bases. Per the germline V gene, CDR1 is SGHTA and CDR2 is FQGNSA. The CDR3 length is 14 residues. Trimming cost V 5 bases and J 6 bases; bases outside gene matches: 7.

This clonotype was counted a few times. This chain connects TRBV7-3 to TRBJ2-1; 11 positions match TRBD2. This CDR3 contains 13 residues. Germline V gene sequence: CDR1 SGHTA, CDR2 FQGTGA. The V gene end was trimmed by 6 bases and the J gene end by 9 bases; junction bases not matched to a gene: 4. CDR3 sequence: CASRIGTSGEQFF. The DNA for the CDR3 is TGTGCCAGCAGGATCGGGACTAGCGGTGAGCAGTTCTTC.

This clonotype was seen a few times. The chain carries TRBV5-1 and TRBJ1-6, with D possibly TRBD1 on 5 matching bases. The germline CDR1 and CDR2 sequences are SGHRS and YFSETQ. CDR3 length equals 15 residues. Between the trimmed V and J ends, which lost 0 bases and 7 bases, there was a span of 11 bases. CDR3 DNA sequence: TGCGCCAGCAGCTTGGATCAGGGCAGGAATTCACCCCTCCACTTT. Protein product: CASSLDQGRNSPLHF.

In this sample, this clonotype turned up many times. J is TRBJ2-7 and V is TRBV13, with TRBD2 matching 8 bases. J lost 4 bases, V lost 5 bases, and 10 bases had no gene match. The CDR3 sequence is 15 residues long. In germline, CDR1 is PRHDT, CDR2 FYEKMQ (reference sequence). In DNA form, the CDR3 reads TGTGCCAGCAGCCCGCTGACGGGAGGGTTTTACGAGCAGTACTTC. As protein: CASSPLTGGFYEQYF.

The chain couples TRBV20-1 to TRBJ2-7, with 9 bases matching TRBD2. With 0 bases clipped from V and 6 bases from J, the junction kept 9 bases outside the gene matches. Germline V gene data show CDR1 as DFQATT and CDR2 as SNEGSKA (reference sequence). This CDR3 region has 15 residues. CDR3 protein: CSARDRIAGVAEQYF. CDR3 bases: TGCAGTGCTAGAGATAGAATAGCGGGAGTAGCCGAGCAGTACTTC.

This clonotype showed up many times. DNA for the CDR3: TGTGCCAGCAGCCAAGCTGACTTTGGAAACACCATATATTTT. Its translation is CASSQADFGNTIYF. The chain couples TRBV3-1 to TRBJ1-3; D call uncertain. Trimming pared 1 base from V and 3 bases from J, leaving 7 bases between. The germline gives CDR1 LGHDT, CDR2 YNNKEL (reference sequence). The length of the CDR3 is 14 residues.

At least ten counts were recorded for this clonotype. The chain joins TRBV20-1 to TRBJ2-7; no definite D call. The CDR3 spans 15 residues. V shed 6 bases and J shed 1 base, with 19 bases lying between them. Germline V CDR1 and CDR2: DFQATT, SNEGSKA (reference sequence). CDR3 sequence (DNA): TGCAGTGCAGAGCTCGGAACCTCCTCTTCCTACGAGCAGTACTTC. Its translation is CSAELGTSSSYEQYF.

This clonotype was recorded at least ten times. The chain couples TRBV2 to TRBJ2-2, with 9 bases aligning to TRBD1. Germline assignment: CDR1 SNHLY and CDR2 FYNNEI. V was pared by 10 bases and J by 6 bases, with 9 bases of the junction left unmatched. The CDR3 covers 14 residues. The CDR3 DNA sequence: TGTGCCACCCTGGGACAGGGCCCCGCCGGGGAGCTGTTTTTT. Translation gives CATLGQGPAGELFF.

This clonotype was recorded at least ten times. The chain is built from TRBV10-3 and TRBJ2-4, with 10 bases aligning to TRBD1. The CDR3 spans 14 residues. Germline CDR1 reads ENHRY; CDR2 reads SYGVKD. V was pared by 4 bases and J by 8 bases, with 5 bases of the junction left unmatched. As DNA, the CDR3 is TGTGCCATCAGTGGGGGACAGGGGATGGACATTCAGTACTTC. Translation: CAISGGQGMDIQYF.

This clonotype was counted only a few times. This chain joins TRBV28 and TRBJ1-6; the D is unclear. Trimming cost V 2 bases and J 12 bases, with 8 bases left between them. Germline V gene sequence: CDR1 MDHEN, CDR2 SYDVKM. This CDR3 contains 12 residues. The CDR3: CASSLQVGPLHF. The CDR3 bases are TGTGCCAGCAGTTTACAGGTCGGACCCCTCCACTTT.

The chain has TRBV6-1 and TRBJ1-2, with D unresolved. The CDR3 consists of 12 residues. V was cut by 3 bases and J by 6 bases, with 8 bases left in between. Germline CDR1 is MNHNS and CDR2 is SASEGT. The CDR3 protein is CASSEMHNGYTF. The DNA of the CDR3 is TGTGCCAGCAGTGAGATGCATAATGGCTACACCTTC.

There are many counts of this clonotype. This chain uses TRBV7-2 with TRBJ2-7; 9 nucleotides line up with TRBD1. The CDR3 sequence is 15 residues long. V shed 5 bases, J shed 5 bases, and the junction held 10 bases outside the gene matches. Germline V gives CDR1 SGHTA, CDR2 FQGNSA. The CDR3 loop reads CASSQYRGRSNEQYF. Written as DNA, the CDR3 is TGTGCCAGCAGCCAGTACAGGGGGCGAAGCAACGAGCAGTACTTC.

CDR3 sequence reads: CASSTGLWNSPLHF. The CDR3 DNA is TGTGCCAGCAGCACAGGCCTGTGGAATTCACCCCTCCACTTT. This rearrangement joins TRBV6-2 or TRBV6-3 to TRBJ1-6; perhaps TRBD1 as D (5 bases). Germline CDR1 and CDR2: MNHEY and SVGEGT. The CDR3 runs to 14 residues. V dropped 6 bases and J dropped 7 bases, with 13 bases sitting between them.

This clonotype appeared a few times. This chain links TRBV5-6 with TRBJ2-3; 9 positions match TRBD2. The CDR3 spans 16 residues. CDR1 is SGHDT, CDR2 YYEEEE, per germline. Losses at the gene ends were 3 bases for V and 2 bases for J; bases not matched to a gene: 7. As DNA, the CDR3 is TGTGCCAGCAGCTCGATAGCGGGAGCTATCACAGATACGCAGTATTTT. Protein: CASSSIAGAITDTQYF.

The chain combines TRBV10-3 with TRBJ2-7; D tentatively reads TRBD1 or TRBD2 (5 bases each). Per the germline V gene, CDR1 is ENHRY and CDR2 is SYGVKD. This CDR3 region has 14 residues. V was pared by 1 base and J by 5 bases, with 12 bases between. The CDR3 DNA reads as TGTGCCATCAGTGAGTGGGGCCTGCGGGACGAGCAGTACTTC. It specifies CAISEWGLRDEQYF.

This clonotype was seen many times. The chain couples TRBV2 to TRBJ2-3; D uncertain. This CDR3 region has 12 residues. In germline, CDR1 is SNHLY, CDR2 FYNNEI. The ends were cut back, 3 bases at V and 2 bases at J, with 3 bases in the middle. CDR3 sequence reads: CASSDDTDTQYF. The CDR3 DNA sequence: TGTGCCAGCAGTGACGACACAGATACGCAGTATTTT.

The table lists this clonotype with a few counts. The CDR3 region has the DNA TGTGCCAGCAGCATCTTAGCGGGAGTTATTTACAATGAGCAGTTCTTC. This sequence encodes CASSILAGVIYNEQFF. This sequence joins TRBV11-3 and TRBJ2-1; 9 bases align to TRBD2. Trimming took 5 bases from V and 4 from J; bases not matched to a gene: 9. The CDR3 runs 16 residues. Germline V CDR1 and CDR2: SGHNT, YENEEA.